This TCR beta chain was captured by sequencing in a study of T-cell reconstitution after alpha-beta-depleted transplantation in children. In its sample, this clonotype was seen a few times. No antigen is known for it. Preparing the TCRbeta library involved the use of unique molecular identifiers. Each CDR3 protein gets one entry after TCRdb re-called the PCR reads with MiXCR. The sample consists of about 310,000 distinct CDR3 sequences, approximately 23% of them appearing once. The CDR3 spans 14 residues. Germline V gene sequence: CDR1 SGHRS, CDR2 YFSETQ. Trimming cost V 0 bases and J 4 bases; bases outside gene matches: 4. The study's findings and limits: It was surviving recipient T cells and thymic progenitors that gave some patients high TCRbeta diversity at day 60. Several hundred expanded graft clones reportedly supplied alpha-beta T cells about two months after transplant.

The sequence was collected from a male patient younger than 18 who had a stem cell transplant for acute lymphoblastic leukemia, so the T cells may come from the graft donor. This chain joins TRBV5-1 and TRBJ2-7; TRBD2 matches 7 bases. Here the sequenced sample was PBMCs, mostly from graft donor cells, taken 180 days after TCRalphabeta/CD19-depleted stem cell transplant. The DNA of the CDR3 is TGCGCCAGCAGCTTGGCCTCAGCGGGGTACGAGCAGTACTTC. Its protein is CASSLASAGYEQYF. Drawing the rest from reference TRBV5-1 and TRBJ2-7, the complete variable domain is KAGVTQTPRYLIKTRGQQVTLSCSPISGHRSVSWYQQTPGQGLQFLFEYFSETQRNKGNFPGRFSGRQFSNSRSEMNVSTLELGDSALYLCASSLASAGYEQYFGPGTRLTVT.